A single sample gave rise to the 23 T cell receptor beta chains below, sequenced in a study of Tregs in tolerant kidney transplant recipients (dated 2019 in TCRdb). The time point label, read with the paper, signifies: blood sample drawn before combined kidney and bone marrow transplant. The library was prepared using the immunoSEQ multiplex PCR assay. TCRdb mirrors the immuneACCESS table, restricted to in-frame sequences. Some clones are absent from its copies; in checked studies, under half trace to an unresolved V gene, and the reason for the others is unknown. The record for this sample contains 50,000 or so clones. Under 0.9% of the sample is taken by the ten largest. The sample was CD4+ T cells from blood, taken before the transplant. Receptor source: a human donor who received a combined kidney and bone marrow transplant.

The DNA read from the CDR3 is TGTGCCAGCAGCCTTAGCGGCGGAGCCACAGATACG. As protein: CASSLSGGATDT. The whole CDR3 is CASSLSGGATDTQYF. The chain employs TRBV11-3 and TRBJ2-3, with D tentatively TRBD2 (6 bases). The read gets to within 3 residues of the CDR3 end, and the germline J gene fills in the rest. Germline CDR1 reads SGHNT; CDR2 reads YENEEA. The CDR3 has 15 residues. V dropped 5 bases and J dropped 2 bases, with 14 bases sitting between them.

The CDR3 bases that were read are TGCAGTGCTAGAGAGGGGGGGGTATCTGGGGCCAACGTC. This translates into CSAREGGVSGANV. The CDR3 in its entirety is CSAREGGVSGANVLTF. This rearrangement joins TRBV20-1 to TRBJ2-6, with 7 bases aligning to TRBD2. Read coverage stops 3 residues before the CDR3 terminus; the germline J gene supplies the remainder. Germline V gene data show CDR1 as DFQATT and CDR2 as SNEGSKA (reference sequence). The CDR3 is 16 amino acids. The J segment lost 1 base and the V segment lost 0 bases, leaving 3 bases of the junction unmatched.

In regard to this clone: Read coverage stops 3 residues before the CDR3 terminus; the germline J gene supplies the remainder. The V gene is TRBV11-2, the J gene TRBJ2-7; weak D call: TRBD2 (6 bases). CDR1 SGHAT and CDR2 FQNNGV come from the germline V gene. This CDR3 has 15 amino acids. The V end lost 2 bases, the J end lost 3 bases, and 14 bases lay between the germline ends. This chain's CDR3 is CASSLTAGKLYEQYF. CDR3 DNA (partial): TGTGCCAGCAGCTTAACGGCGGGGAAACTCTACGAG.

Comment on this clone: The read terminates 3 residues before the CDR3 end, so the remaining end is supplied by the germline J gene. The chain couples TRBV30 to TRBJ2-1; 10 nucleotides match TRBD2. The germline V gene has CDR1 GTSNPN and CDR2 SVGIG (reference sequence). V shed 5 bases, J shed 8 bases, and the junction held 6 bases outside the gene matches. The CDR3 extends over 13 amino acids. Incomplete CDR3 DNA: TGTGCCTGGGGGAGCGGGAGGGCCTATGAG. Its protein is CAWGSGRAYE. The CDR3 reads in full as CAWGSGRAYEQFF.

Points on this clone: The sequence runs out 3 residues before the end of the CDR3; the remainder is reconstructed from the germline J gene. The rearrangement links TRBV19 to TRBJ1-1, with D perhaps matching TRBD1 (6 bases). The CDR3 length is 16 residues. Trimming took off 1 base at V and 1 base at J, with 13 bases between the two ends. Germline values: CDR1 LNHDA, CDR2 SQIVND (reference sequence). The CDR3 spells CASSIVAGHRNTEAFF. Incomplete CDR3 DNA: TGTGCCAGTAGTATAGTAGCGGGACACCGGAACACTGAA.

On this clone: The read terminates 3 residues before the CDR3 end, so the remaining end is supplied by the germline J gene. The chain has TRBV5-5 and TRBJ2-7; D is undetermined. CDR1 is SGHKS and CDR2 is YYEKEE in the germline V gene (reference sequence). Between the trimmed V and J ends, which lost 6 bases and 2 bases, there was a span of 12 bases. CDR3 length equals 13 residues. The CDR3 loop is CASTNLSPYEQYF. CDR3 DNA, as far as it was read: TGTGCCAGCACCAACTTGAGCCCCTACGAG.

To note about this clone: The CDR3 is cut off 3 residues early in the read; its end comes from the germline J gene. The chain employs TRBV6-2 or TRBV6-3 and TRBJ2-2; TRBD2 matches 15 bases. In germline, CDR1 is MNHEY, CDR2 SVGEGT. The CDR3 covers 16 residues. The junction had 2 bases not matched to a gene; V was cut back by 5 bases and J by 4 bases. The part of the CDR3 DNA that was read is TGTGCCAGCAGTCGGACTAGCGGGAGGGGCACCGGGGAG. Amino acid sequence: CASSRTSGRGTGE. The entire CDR3 sequence reads CASSRTSGRGTGELFF.

As regards this clone: Read coverage stops 3 residues before the CDR3 terminus; the germline J gene supplies the remainder. The chain combines TRBV7-6 with TRBJ1-5; D possibly corresponds to TRBD1 (5 bases). Germline V gene lookup returns CDR1 SGHVS and CDR2 FNYEAQ. The CDR3 covers 15 residues. V lost 0 bases and J lost 4, with 10 bases in between. This CDR3 reads CASSLAAGENQPQHF. The part of the CDR3 DNA that was read is TGTGCCAGCAGCTTAGCAGCGGGGGAAAATCAGCCC. Based on the CDR3 plus reference TRBV7-6 and TRBJ1-5, the full variable domain is GAGVSQSPRYKVTKRGQDVALRCDPISGHVSLYWYRQALGQGPEFLTYFNYEAQQDKSGLPNDRFSAERPEGSISTLTIQRTEQRDSAMYRCASSLAAGENQPQHFGDGTRLSIL.

CDR3 DNA, as far as it was read: TGTGCCAGCAGCTCCGCAGGGAACGCCAATCAGCCC. The encoded protein is CASSSAGNANQP. The CDR3 reads in full as CASSSAGNANQPQHF. The chain employs TRBV7-8 and TRBJ1-5, with D perhaps TRBD1 (5 bases). The read comes to an end 3 residues before the CDR3 does, leaving the germline J gene to fill in the end. The CDR3 has 15 residues. Germline V CDR1 and CDR2: SGHVS, FQNEAQ. V lost 4 bases, J lost 3 bases, and 13 bases lay in between.

Turning to this clone: The CDR3 extends 3 residues past the end of the read, so its final part is completed from the germline J gene. The chain uses TRBV10-3 and TRBJ2-7; TRBD2 matches 15 bases. CDR1 ENHRY and CDR2 SYGVKD come from the germline V gene. The CDR3 is 19 residues long. J lost 0 bases, V lost 4 bases, and 10 bases had no gene match. CDR3 DNA, as far as it was read: TGTGCCATCAGTGCTAGTTCGGGACTAGCGGGGGGAAACTCCTACGAG. Translating gives CAISASSGLAGGNSYE. The entire CDR3 is CAISASSGLAGGNSYEQYF.

On this clone: The read ends 3 residues before the CDR3 terminus; that terminus is restored from the germline J gene. This chain joins TRBV2 and TRBJ2-2, with a tentative D call TRBD1 (6 bases). The CDR3 consists of 15 residues. The ends were cut back, 0 bases at V and 9 bases at J, with 14 bases in the middle. Per the germline V gene, CDR1 is SNHLY and CDR2 is FYNNEI. Partial CDR3 DNA: TGTGCCAGCAGTGAAGCGCCCGGGACATATAGGGAG. Amino acids: CASSEAPGTYRE. In full, the CDR3 is CASSEAPGTYRELFF.

About this clone: The CDR3 extends 3 residues past the end of the read, so its final part is completed from the germline J gene. V and J are TRBV13 and TRBJ1-2; 9 nucleotides match TRBD1. The V and J ends lost 4 bases and 7 bases, in that order; junction bases with no gene match: 13. The CDR3 consists of 16 residues. Germline CDR1 PRHDT, CDR2 FYEKMQ (reference sequence). Incomplete CDR3 DNA: TGTGCCAGCAGCTCGAGAATATGGGACAGGGTCTCTGGC. Translating it yields CASSSRIWDRVSG. The entire CDR3 sequence reads CASSSRIWDRVSGYTF.

As regards this clone: The CDR3 goes on 3 residues after the read ends, and that part is filled in from the germline J gene. J is TRBJ1-2 and V is TRBV11-2, with 7 nucleotides matching TRBD1. Germline V gives CDR1 SGHAT, CDR2 FQNNGV. J was trimmed by 4 bases and V by 0 bases; bases with no gene match: 5. The CDR3 covers 15 residues. CDR3 bases read: TGTGCCAGCAGCTTAGATCAGGGGACAGCCTATGGC. Translating gives CASSLDQGTAYG. The CDR3 in full is CASSLDQGTAYGYTF.

A word on this clone: The DNA ends 3 residues before the CDR3 does, and the rest of the CDR3 is filled in from the germline J gene. V usage is TRBV2 and J usage is TRBJ2-5, with TRBD1 identical over 7 bases. CDR1 is SNHLY, CDR2 FYNNEI, per germline. The CDR3 consists of 15 residues. V lost 6 bases, J lost 4 bases, and 11 bases stayed unmatched. The CDR3 DNA, read in part, is TGTGCCAGCAGAGAGACAGGGAAGGGGAGAGAGACC. Protein product: CASRETGKGRET. The CDR3 in full is CASRETGKGRETQYF.

With respect to this clone: With the read ending 3 residues before the CDR3 end, the germline J gene is used to fill in that end. V gene TRBV5-6 combines with J gene TRBJ1-4; D not resolved. This CDR3 is 15 amino acids long. Germline CDR1 and CDR2: SGHDT and YYEEEE. V was clipped by 0 bases and J by 3 bases, with 9 bases between them. The part of the CDR3 DNA that was read is TGTGCCAGCAGCTTGGCCGCGGTGGCTAATGAAAAA. Translating it yields CASSLAAVANEK. The CDR3 reads in full as CASSLAAVANEKLFF.

Points on this clone: From the germline J gene comes the end of the CDR3, since the read stops 3 residues before it. The genes are TRBV2 and TRBJ2-1; 9 nucleotides align to TRBD2. CDR3 size: 19 residues. V trimming: 0 bases; J trimming: 8 bases; junction bases outside the gene matches: 17. Germline lookup yields CDR1 SNHLY and CDR2 FYNNEI. Partial CDR3 DNA: TGTGCCAGCAGTGAAGCGCGTACGGGCGGGAGGGCCGTATTATATGAG. Protein sequence: CASSEARTGGRAVLYE. The whole CDR3 is CASSEARTGGRAVLYEQFF.

CDR3 DNA (partial): TGTGCCAGCAGCCCCTCTGTCAGCCAAGAGACC. Its translation: CASSPSVSQET. The full CDR3 sequence reads CASSPSVSQETQYF. This chain connects TRBV7-7 to TRBJ2-5, with D hard to call. The read falls 3 residues short of the CDR3 end, and the missing part is taken from the germline J gene. The CDR3 extends over 14 amino acids. V gave up 5 bases and J gave up 1 base, with 11 bases separating them. Germline CDR1 reads SSHAT; CDR2 reads FNYEAQ (reference sequence). Filled out from reference TRBV7-7 and TRBJ2-5, the complete variable domain reads GAGVSQSPRYKVTKRGQDVTLRCDPISSHATLYWYQQALGQGPEFLTYFNYEAQPDKSGLPSDRFSAERPEGSISTLTIQRTEQRDSAMYRCASSPSVSQETQYFGPGTRLLVL.

Regarding this clone: The read gets to within 3 residues of the CDR3 end, and the germline J gene fills in the rest. The J gene is TRBJ2-5, the V gene TRBV7-2; TRBD2 might be the D (6 bases). From germline, CDR1 is SGHTA and CDR2 FQGNSA. Trimming cost V 5 bases and J 2 bases, with 12 bases left between them. There are 14 residues in the CDR3. Incomplete CDR3 DNA: TGTGCCAGCAGCCCATGGGGGGTGCAAGAGACC. This sequence encodes CASSPWGVQET. The CDR3 in full is CASSPWGVQETQYF.

Of note for this clone: Read data end 3 residues before the CDR3 end; the end is taken from the germline J gene. The chain recombines TRBV18 with TRBJ1-3, with D unclear. Germline CDR1 reads KGHSH; CDR2 reads LQKENI. CDR3 size: 16 residues. Between the trimmed V and J ends, which lost 5 bases and 0 bases, there was a span of 14 bases. CDR3 DNA (partial): TGTGCCAGCTCAGAATCAGGCCGGGGCTCTGGAAACACC. Translated: CASSESGRGSGNT. The CDR3 as a whole reads CASSESGRGSGNTIYF.

On this clone: The read finishes 3 residues shy of the CDR3 end, and the germline J gene is used to complete it. The V gene is TRBV29-1, the J gene TRBJ2-4; the match to TRBD1 covers 8 bases. Looked up from germline, CDR1 is SQVTM and CDR2 is ANQGSEA. There are 13 residues in the CDR3. The V and J ends lost 6 bases and 3 bases, in that order; junction bases with no gene match: 4. The CDR3 protein is CSVLQGGKNIQYF. The sequenced CDR3 bases are TGCAGCGTCCTACAGGGGGGCAAAAACATT. The variable domain in full, with the rest retrieved from reference TRBV29-1 and TRBJ2-4, is SAVISQKPSRDICQRGTSLTIQCQVDSQVTMMFWYRQQPGQSLTLIATANQGSEATYESGFVIDKFPISRPNLTFSTLTVSNMSPEDSSIYLCSVLQGGKNIQYFGAGTRLSVL.

On this clone: The CDR3 is cut off 3 residues early in the read; its end comes from the germline J gene. This rearrangement joins TRBV2 to TRBJ1-1; TRBD1 matches 7 bases. There are 15 residues in the CDR3. Germline CDR1 and CDR2: SNHLY and FYNNEI. The junction had 7 bases not matched to a gene; V was cut back by 6 bases and J by 0 bases. CDR3 bases read: TGTGCCAGCAGCCGGGACAGCCTCATGAACACTGAA. Its protein product is CASSRDSLMNTE. The full-length CDR3 reads as CASSRDSLMNTEAFF.

On this clone: The read terminates 3 residues ahead of where the CDR3 ends, so the germline J gene completes it. The chain links TRBV29-1 to TRBJ2-1; 7 bases match TRBD2. Germline assignment: CDR1 SQVTM and CDR2 ANQGSEA. The CDR3 has 16 residues. Unmatched junction bases numbered 10, after V lost 5 bases and J lost 0 bases. The sequenced CDR3 bases are TGCAGCGTTCCCAGACATAGCGGGTCCTCCTACAATGAG. Its protein is CSVPRHSGSSYNE. Given in full, the CDR3 is CSVPRHSGSSYNEQFF.

About this clone itself: The read terminates 3 residues before the CDR3 end, so the remaining end is supplied by the germline J gene. V is TRBV2 and J is TRBJ1-4; TRBD1 agrees at 8 bases. The CDR3 consists of 14 residues. From germline, CDR1 is SNHLY and CDR2 FYNNEI. Trimming took 5 bases from V and 5 from J; bases not matched to a gene: 4. CDR3 residues: CASSPGGPNEKLFF. The CDR3 bases that were read are TGTGCCAGCAGTCCAGGGGGCCCCAATGAAAAA.